These 22 T cell receptor beta chains were all obtained from the same sample, sequenced in a study of blood T cell repertoires in COVID-19 (dated by TCRdb to about 2020). Library preparation employed the immunoSEQ multiplex PCR assay. Not all clones reach the TCRdb copy of this immuneACCESS table, which keeps in-frame sequences only. Checked studies attribute under half of the gap to unresolved V genes and leave the rest unexplained. This sample gives about 370,000 clones in total; approximately 87% of them show up just once. The top ten hold under 11% of the sample. The specimen was peripheral blood. The receptor source for this set is a woman in her twenties or thirties with COVID-19, enrolled during active disease.

The rearrangement uses TRBV24-1 and TRBJ2-3; perhaps TRBD2 as D (7 bases). Germline V CDR1 and CDR2: KGHDR, SFDVKD. This CDR3 has 14 amino acids. V was trimmed by 4 bases and J by 7 bases, leaving 14 bases between them. The CDR3 here is CATSDGGPLNTQYF. The CDR3 DNA sequence: TGTGCCACCAGTGACGGGGGGCCCTTGAATACGCAGTATTTT.

This chain connects TRBV7-3 to TRBJ2-6, with D possibly being TRBD2 (7 bases). Per the germline V gene, CDR1 is SGHTA and CDR2 is FQGTGA. This CDR3 comprises 17 residues. V shed 2 bases and J shed 0 bases, with 11 bases lying between them. The CDR3 is CASSLSGGHSGANVLTF. The CDR3 DNA reads TGTGCCAGCAGCTTATCGGGGGGACACTCTGGGGCCAACGTCCTGACTTTC. The full variable domain, completed using reference TRBV7-3 and TRBJ2-6, is GAGVSQTPSNKVTEKGKYVELRCDPISGHTALYWYRQSLGQGPEFLIYFQGTGAADDSGLPNDRFFAVRPEGSVSTLKIQRTERGDSAVYLCASSLSGGHSGANVLTFGAGSRLTVL.

The rearrangement joins TRBV6-5 to TRBJ1-1; 10 bases fit TRBD1. CDR3 size: 16 residues. With V trimmed by 2 bases and J by 1 base, 4 bases remained unmatched. Looked up from germline, CDR1 is MNHEY and CDR2 is SVGAGI. The CDR3 sequence is CASSYVRTGGNTEAFF. Here the CDR3 DNA reads TGTGCCAGCAGTTACGTCCGGACAGGGGGGAACACTGAAGCTTTCTTT.

The chain uses TRBV4-1 and TRBJ1-2; D is perhaps TRBD1 (6 bases). This CDR3 spans 14 amino acids. Germline values: CDR1 MGHRA, CDR2 YSYEKL. Deletions cut 1 base from V and 4 bases from J, with 10 bases between. The CDR3 DNA reads TGCGCCAGCAGCCAAGGGGGGCCCGTCTATGGCTACACCTTC. Translated: CASSQGGPVYGYTF.

The gene calls are TRBV28 and TRBJ1-1; no clear D gene. With 4 bases removed from V and 0 bases from J, the gap between germline ends came to 12 bases. CDR1 and CDR2 (germline): MDHEN, SYDVKM. There are 15 residues in the CDR3. The CDR3 protein is CASSSSFVLNTEAFF. The CDR3 DNA is TGTGCCAGCAGTTCTAGCTTTGTCCTGAACACTGAAGCTTTCTTT.

Details on this clone: The same CDR3 arises from other DNA sequences in this sample as well. V usage is TRBV30 and J usage is TRBJ2-5; D unresolved. Trimming cost V 0 bases and J 1 base, with 6 bases left between them. Germline loops: CDR1 GTSNPN, CDR2 SVGIG (reference sequence). The CDR3 spans 13 residues. The CDR3 loop is CAWSVNSQETQYF. Written as DNA, the CDR3 is TGTGCCTGGAGTGTAAACAGCCAAGAGACCCAGTACTTC. Looking up the rest from reference TRBV30 and TRBJ2-5 gives the full variable domain: SQTIHQWPATLVQPVGSPLSLECTVEGTSNPNLYWYRQAAGRGLQLLFYSVGIGQISSEVPQNLSASRPQDRQFILSSKKLLLSDSGFYLCAWSVNSQETQYFGPGTRLLVL.

The genes are TRBV10-3 and TRBJ2-7, with 7 bases that match TRBD2. The germline gives CDR1 ENHRY, CDR2 SYGVKD. CDR3 length: 15 residues. With 3 bases clipped from V and 1 base from J, the junction kept 6 bases outside the gene matches. The CDR3 spells CAISDAGEVSYEQYF. The CDR3 coding sequence is TGTGCCATCAGTGATGCGGGGGAGGTATCCTACGAGCAGTACTTC.

This chain links TRBV6-5 with TRBJ1-4, with D maybe TRBD1 (5 bases). The CDR3 covers 14 residues. Germline loops: CDR1 MNHEY, CDR2 SVGAGI. The V end was cut by 1 base, the J end by 9 bases, with 12 bases between. Here the CDR3 reads CASSYFAGRQKLFF. The CDR3 region has the DNA TGTGCCAGCAGTTACTTCGCGGGACGGCAAAAACTGTTTTTT.

This clone is a singleton in its sample. The chain carries TRBV7-6 and TRBJ2-5; 9 nucleotides match TRBD1. Trimming cost V 0 bases and J 5 bases; bases outside gene matches: 13. Germline V CDR1 and CDR2: SGHVS, FNYEAQ. The CDR3 totals 18 residues. This chain's CDR3 is CASSLAPQGAPTGETQYF. The CDR3 nucleotides read TGTGCCAGCAGCTTAGCGCCACAGGGGGCACCGACGGGGGAGACCCAGTACTTC.

The chain links TRBV11-2 to TRBJ1-1; 9 bases are a match to TRBD1. The junction had 6 bases not matched to a gene; V was cut back by 4 bases and J by 6 bases. Germline CDR1 SGHAT, CDR2 FQNNGV. CDR3 size: 14 residues. CDR3 protein: CASSSVTGGAEAFF. The CDR3 DNA reads as TGTGCCAGCAGCTCCGTGACAGGGGGTGCTGAAGCTTTCTTT. Variable domain in full (rest from reference TRBV11-2 and TRBJ1-1): EAGVAQSPRYKIIEKRQSVAFWCNPISGHATLYWYQQILGQGPKLLIQFQNNGVVDDSQLPKDRFSAERLKGVDSTLKIQPAKLEDSAVYLCASSSVTGGAEAFFGQGTRLTVV.

The V call is TRBV20-1, the J call TRBJ2-3; D unresolved. Germline lookup yields CDR1 DFQATT and CDR2 SNEGSKA (reference sequence). V was clipped by 3 bases and J by 5 bases, with 12 bases between them. The CDR3 runs 13 residues. In DNA form, the CDR3 reads TGCAGTGCTAGTGTCCAGATTGGAGATACGCAGTATTTT. Residues: CSASVQIGDTQYF.

The chain carries TRBV29-1 and TRBJ2-2; a weak D match, TRBD2 (7 bases). Germline-derived CDR1 and CDR2 are SQVTM and ANQGSEA. Trimming pared 6 bases from V and 5 bases from J, leaving 22 bases between. There are 16 residues in the CDR3. CDR3 sequence reads: CSVDVGGLARTGELFF. In nucleotides, the CDR3 is TGCAGCGTGGATGTCGGGGGGCTAGCGAGGACCGGGGAGCTGTTTTTT.

On this clone itself: This specimen includes other DNA sequences encoding the same CDR3. J is TRBJ2-5 and V is TRBV30; D ambiguous. The germline V gene has CDR1 GTSNPN and CDR2 SVGIG (reference sequence). The CDR3 length is 13 residues. V was trimmed by 0 bases and J by 1 base, leaving 6 bases between them. The CDR3 region is CAWSVNSQETQYF. DNA of the CDR3: TGTGCCTGGAGTGTAAACTCCCAAGAGACCCAGTACTTC.

V usage is TRBV28 and J usage is TRBJ2-7, with D hard to call. V was cut by 4 bases and J by 0 bases, with 7 bases left in between. Per germline, CDR1 MDHEN and CDR2 SYDVKM. The CDR3 runs to 13 residues. This CDR3 is CASSWQDSYEQYF. The CDR3 nucleotides are TGTGCCAGCAGTTGGCAGGACTCCTACGAGCAGTACTTC.

The chain uses TRBV25-1 and TRBJ1-1, with 8 bases that match TRBD1. The germline V gene encodes CDR1 MGHDK and CDR2 SYGVNS. V lost 6 bases and J lost 5; bases outside the gene matches: 8. This CDR3 has 14 residues. The CDR3 coding sequence is TGTGCCAGCAGGGGTCAGGGGGCCGGGACTGAAGCTTTCTTT. Translation gives CASRGQGAGTEAFF.

This rearrangement joins TRBV4-2 to TRBJ1-1; D is perhaps TRBD1 (6 bases). This CDR3 is built from 18 residues. The V gene's germline CDR1 is LGHNA and CDR2 YNFKEQ. V was trimmed by 0 bases and J by 4 bases, leaving 21 bases between them. The CDR3 bases are TGTGCCAGCAGCCAAGAACTCCCGGTCCAGGGGCGGACCACTGAAGCTTTCTTT. Encoded protein: CASSQELPVQGRTTEAFF.

The chain carries TRBV9 and TRBJ2-2; 7 bases match TRBD2. CDR3 size: 13 residues. V was clipped by 3 bases and J by 7 bases; unmatched bases: 3. The germline V gene encodes CDR1 SGDLS and CDR2 YYNGEE. The CDR3 loop reads CASSGTRGGELFF. CDR3 nucleotide sequence: TGTGCCAGCAGCGGGACTAGAGGCGGGGAGCTGTTTTTT. The full variable domain, rest sourced from reference TRBV9 and TRBJ2-2, is DSGVTQTPKHLITATGQRVTLRCSPRSGDLSVYWYQQSLDQGLQFLIQYYNGEERAKGNILERFSAQQFPDLHSELNLSSLELGDSALYFCASSGTRGGELFFGEGSRLTVL.

A few counts support this clone. CDR3 region: CASSFGGPQPQHF. The CDR3 DNA sequence: TGTGCCAGCAGTTTCGGGGGGCCGCAGCCCCAGCATTTT. The chain couples TRBV27 to TRBJ1-5, with D perhaps matching TRBD1 (6 bases). The CDR3 length is 13 residues. Germline V gene data show CDR1 as MNHEY and CDR2 as SMNVEV (reference sequence). V was cut by 3 bases and J by 7 bases, with 10 bases left in between.

This clone was seen just once. V gene TRBV6-5 combines with J gene TRBJ2-3; 9 nucleotides line up with TRBD2. In germline, CDR1 is MNHEY, CDR2 SVGAGI. The CDR3 runs 13 residues. V shed 7 bases and J 6 bases; nucleotides not matched to a gene: 5. This CDR3 reads CASTELAGDTQYF. The CDR3 nucleotides read TGTGCCAGCACCGAACTAGCGGGTGATACGCAGTATTTT.

This chain links TRBV30 with TRBJ2-7, with 7 bases matching TRBD1. Per germline, CDR1 GTSNPN and CDR2 SVGIG (reference sequence). V lost 4 bases, J lost 4 bases, and 7 bases stayed unmatched. This CDR3 has 13 amino acids. CDR3 DNA: TGTGCCTGGACAAGGACAGGTTTTTACGAGCAGTACTTC. This encodes CAWTRTGFYEQYF.

The V gene is TRBV9, the J gene TRBJ2-4; 11 bases line up with TRBD2. CDR3 length: 15 residues. V lost 0 bases and J lost 9; bases outside the gene matches: 5. Germline-derived CDR1 and CDR2 are SGDLS and YYNGEE. The CDR3 is CASSVDSGTSGIQYF. In DNA, the CDR3 is TGTGCCAGCAGCGTAGATTCTGGGACTAGCGGCATTCAGTACTTC.

The genes are TRBV6-5 and TRBJ2-7; weak D call: TRBD2 (6 bases). Between the trimmed V and J ends, which lost 8 bases and 2 bases, there was a span of 19 bases. The CDR3 consists of 15 residues. Germline CDR1 and CDR2: MNHEY and SVGAGI. CDR3: CASAMVALATYEQYF. CDR3 nucleotide sequence: TGTGCCAGCGCTATGGTGGCTCTAGCGACCTACGAGCAGTACTTC.